The rows below give T cell receptor beta chains drawn from one sample of a study of T-cell memory formation after mild COVID-19. A single record per CDR3 protein comes from TCRdb applying MiXCR to the 5' RACE reads. The sample lists just under 350,000 distinct CDR3 sequences, approximately 13% seen once, with about a fifth in the top ten. Sequencing was done on a sample of PBMCs or a T cell subset sorted from them (not recorded which). The receptors come from a man younger than 30 who had mild COVID-19 (a few samples of this study predate the infection). Cell type and time point are not known. CDR3s include the opening cysteine and the closing phenylalanine or tryptophan. D genes are given only for firm matches. The size field is filled for only some rows; it gives once, few, many or a size class.

V gene	D gene	J gene	clone size	CDR3 protein	CDR3 DNA
TRBV5-1	TRBD1	TRBJ2-5	NA	CASSWGTGEETQYF	TGCGCCAGCAGCTGGGGGACAGGGGAAGAGACCCAGTACTTC
TRBV19	TRBD2	TRBJ2-1	few	CASSIDPYSSGGYNEQFF	TGTGCCAGTAGTATAGATCCTTATTCTAGCGGGGGGTACAATGAGCAGTTCTTC
TRBV7-6	NA	TRBJ2-2	NA	CASSSTLGVGELFF	TGTGCCAGCAGTAGCACCCTGGGGGTCGGGGAGCTGTTTTTT
TRBV5-1	NA	TRBJ2-5	NA	CASSGGGWEETQYF	TGCGCCAGCAGCGGCGGAGGTTGGGAAGAGACCCAGTACTTC
TRBV5-1	NA	TRBJ1-5	few	CASSLGGYSNQPQHF	TGCGCCAGCAGCTTGGGAGGGTATAGCAATCAGCCCCAGCATTTT
TRBV4-1	NA	TRBJ2-1	few	CASSQVRGEQFF	TGCGCCAGCAGCCAAGTACGTGGGGAGCAGTTCTTC
TRBV20-1	NA	TRBJ2-6	NA	CSARGHSGANVLTF	TGCAGTGCTAGGGGCCACTCTGGGGCCAACGTCCTGACTTTC
TRBV5-6	NA	TRBJ2-5	few	CASQLGAWETQYF	TGTGCCAGTCAGCTAGGTGCCTGGGAGACCCAGTACTTC
TRBV9	NA	TRBJ1-1	NA	CASSPRGGGAGTEAFF	TGTGCCAGCAGCCCTCGTGGTGGAGGGGCAGGCACTGAAGCTTTCTTT
TRBV5-5	TRBD1	TRBJ1-6	few	CASSYTTGGVNNSPLHF	TGTGCCAGCAGCTACACGACAGGGGGCGTCAATAATTCACCCCTCCACTTT
TRBV30	NA	TRBJ2-7	NA	CAWSVLDDSRPQQYF	TGTGCCTGGAGTGTACTCGATGACAGCCGGCCTCAGCAGTACTTC
TRBV20-1	NA	TRBJ2-4	few	CSARAPGGKNIQYF	TGCAGTGCTAGAGCACCGGGTGGCAAAAACATTCAGTACTTC
TRBV2	NA	TRBJ2-2	few	CASTEDTGELFF	TGTGCCAGCACCGAAGACACCGGGGAGCTGTTTTTT
TRBV7-2	NA	TRBJ2-7	many	CASGGLNLYEQYF	TGTGCCAGCGGGGGGTTGAATCTTTACGAGCAGTACTTC
TRBV12-3/TRBV12-4	NA	TRBJ2-1	many	CASSLEGSNSYNEQFF	TGTGCCAGCAGTTTAGAGGGGTCAAACTCCTACAATGAGCAGTTCTTC